The clone carrying this T cell receptor beta chain was seen many times. Its antigen remains unknown. This sample is drawn from a study of T-cell reconstitution after alpha-beta-depleted transplantation in children. Study results and limitations: Reported findings indicate that, about two months after transplant, alpha-beta T cells came from several hundred expanded clones, which were derived from non-depleted graft cells. Surviving recipient T cells and thymic progenitors accounted for the high day-60 TCRbeta diversity observed in some patients. From newly produced T cells came most of the T-cell counts and diversity one year after transplant.

The CDR3 length is 16 residues. CDR1 and CDR2 (germline): MNHEY, SMNVEV (reference sequence). The V and J ends lost 5 bases and 1 base, in that order; junction bases with no gene match: 8. TCRbeta library preparation incorporated unique molecular identifiers. MiXCR, run by TCRdb on the PCR reads, gives a single entry per CDR3 protein. The table shows around 94,000 distinct CDR3 sequences, with 5% to 6% occurring only once. This chain joins TRBV27 and TRBJ2-1, with 7 positions matching TRBD2. The source was PBMCs, mostly from graft donor cells, collected 60 days after TCRalphabeta/CD19-depleted stem cell transplant. This TCR was recovered from a female patient aged 2-10 years who had a stem cell transplant for Fanconi anemia, so the T cells may come from the graft donor. CDR3 DNA sequence: TGTGCCAGCAGTCCTCTGCGGGGGAAGTCCTACAATGAGCAGTTCTTC. Translation: CASSPLRGKSYNEQFF.